These T cell receptor beta chains were read from a single sample in a study of blood T cell repertoires in COVID-19. TCRdb's copy holds only in-frame clones and misses some; the assay was immunoSEQ multiplex PCR. The data show tens of thousands of clones, with 75% to 95% seen just once and 1.9% held by the top ten. The sample taken for sequencing was peripheral blood. Receptors originate from a woman between 45 and 60 years old in a cohort sampled during active COVID-19. The CDR3 runs from the conserved cysteine through the conserved F or W. A D gene is named only where the DNA matches it firmly. Only part of the rows carry a size: once, few, many, or a class if the clone is expanded.

d_call,cdr3_length,v_call,j_call,clone_size,cdr3_nt,cdr3_aa
TRBD2,17,TRBV7-9,TRBJ2-1,-,TGTGCCAGCAGCTCCCTAGCGGGGTTGAGCTCCTACAATGAGCAGTTCTTC,CASSSLAGLSSYNEQFF
-,13,TRBV6-5,TRBJ1-2,-,TGTGCCAGCAGGGGGACTACCGCGGATGGCTACACCTTC,CASRGTTADGYTF
-,15,TRBV7-9,TRBJ2-5,-,TGTGCCAGCAGCGATAAGGGGAGGGGGCAAGAGACCCAGTACTTC,CASSDKGRGQETQYF
TRBD1,14,TRBV29-1,TRBJ2-7,-,TGCAGCGTTTCTCCGGGACAGGGATTTTACGAGCAGTACTTC,CSVSPGQGFYEQYF
TRBD1,14,TRBV2,TRBJ1-5,-,TGTGCCAGCAGGGAGGGACAGGGCTATCAGCCCCAGCATTTT,CASREGQGYQPQHF
-,14,TRBV2,TRBJ2-2,-,TGTGCCAGCAGGCCCATGCAGGGGTCCGGGGAGCTGTTTTTT,CASRPMQGSGELFF
-,14,TRBV5-1,TRBJ2-5,-,TGCGCCAGCAGACGGACACCAGCCCAAGAGACCCAGTACTTC,CASRRTPAQETQYF
-,14,TRBV28,TRBJ2-5,-,TGTGCCAGCACTGATCCGGGTCCCCGCGAGACCCAGTACTTC,CASTDPGPRETQYF
-,12,TRBV7-9,TRBJ2-5,-,TGTGCCAGCAGCTTGCCCACTAGTTACCAGTACTTC,CASSLPTSYQYF
-,14,TRBV5-1,TRBJ1-1,-,TGCGCCAGCAGCTTGCAGGCAGCGAACACTGAAGCTTTCTTT,CASSLQAANTEAFF
-,16,TRBV18,TRBJ1-2,-,TGTGCCAGCTCACCTGCGAGTGTTGTGGACAGCTCTGGCTACACCTTC,CASSPASVVDSSGYTF
-,18,TRBV5-4,TRBJ2-3,-,TGTGCCAGCAGCTTGGGGCTCTCCGGTGCGGGAAGGGCAGATACGCAGTATTTT,CASSLGLSGAGRADTQYF
TRBD2,21,TRBV3-1/TRBV3-2,TRBJ2-7,once,TGTGCCAGCAGCCAGGCGACTAGCGGGAGGGCCCCCGCAATACCTACGTACGAGCAGTACTTC,CASSQATSGRAPAIPTYEQYF
TRBD1,16,TRBV6-5,TRBJ1-2,-,TGTGCCAGCAGTTACTCCGGGACAGGCTTATCTCGTGGCTACACCTTC,CASSYSGTGLSRGYTF
TRBD2,16,TRBV24-1,TRBJ2-1,-,TGTGCCACCAGTGATATAGGACTAGCGGGAGTTAATGAGCAGTTCTTC,CATSDIGLAGVNEQFF
-,14,TRBV5-5,TRBJ1-1,-,TGTGCCAGCAGCTTGCTTGACTGGCGGGCTGAAGCTTTCTTT,CASSLLDWRAEAFF
-,15,TRBV11-2,TRBJ2-7,-,TGTGCCAGCAGCTTACGTCTAGCTCCTACCTACGAGCAGTACTTC,CASSLRLAPTYEQYF
-,16,TRBV13,TRBJ1-6,-,TGTGCCAGCAGCTTATCCCCGGGACAAGTATCATCACCCCTCCACTTT,CASSLSPGQVSSPLHF
TRBD1,16,TRBV27,TRBJ2-2,few,TGTGCCAGCAGTATTCAAGCCGGGACAGGGGCCGGGGAGCTGTTTTTT,CASSIQAGTGAGELFF
TRBD2,15,TRBV28,TRBJ2-7,-,TGTGCCAGCAGTCCCTTAGCGGGAGGGAAATTCGAGCAGTACTTC,CASSPLAGGKFEQYF
-,15,TRBV6-5,TRBJ2-7,-,TGTGCCAGCAGCCCCGGACAGGGAGGGCCCTACGAGCAGTACTTC,CASSPGQGGPYEQYF
-,14,TRBV6-5,TRBJ1-2,-,TGTGCCAGCAGCTGGGAGGGTCAGGGCGATGGCTACACCTTC,CASSWEGQGDGYTF
-,13,TRBV7-9,TRBJ2-6,-,TGTGCCAGTTCGGGGTCTGGGGCCAACGTCCTGACTTTC,CASSGSGANVLTF
TRBD1,15,TRBV9,TRBJ1-5,few,TGTGCCAGCAGCGTTGGGACAGGGTGGGATCAGCCCCAGCATTTT,CASSVGTGWDQPQHF
-,16,TRBV5-5,TRBJ2-1,few,TGTGCCAGCAGCTTGTCTAGTAGCCGAATCTACAATGAGCAGTTCTTC,CASSLSSSRIYNEQFF
TRBD1,11,TRBV11-3,TRBJ1-1,-,TGTGCCAGCAGCCAAGGGGGCCGGGCTTTCTTT,CASSQGGRAFF
TRBD2,15,TRBV11-2,TRBJ2-2,-,TGTGCCAGCAGCTTACGTCGGCGGGAGGGCCGGGAGCTGTTTTTT,CASSLRRREGRELFF
-,13,TRBV6-2/TRBV6-3,TRBJ1-2,-,TGTGCCAGCACCCCCGGTTTTAACTATGGCTACACCTTC,CASTPGFNYGYTF
-,20,TRBV4-1,TRBJ2-1,-,TGCGCCAGCAGCCAAGAATTTCCCCTTGCGGGGTCGAGCTCCTACAATGAGCAGTTCTTC,CASSQEFPLAGSSSYNEQFF
-,14,TRBV6-6,TRBJ2-2,-,TGTGCCAGCAGTTTCCAGGGAGGCACCGGGGAGCTGTTTTTT,CASSFQGGTGELFF
TRBD1,14,TRBV28,TRBJ1-2,-,TGTGCCAGCAGTTCTCAGGGGGCCGACTATGGCTACACCTTC,CASSSQGADYGYTF
-,16,TRBV6-5,TRBJ2-6,-,TGTGCCAGCAGTTACTCGGGGGGCTCTGGGGCCAACGTCCTGACTTTC,CASSYSGGSGANVLTF
-,16,TRBV7-9,TRBJ2-5,-,TGTGCCAGCACCCCCCCCGGGCCAGGGGTATCCCAGACCCAGTACTTC,CASTPPGPGVSQTQYF
TRBD2,17,TRBV28,TRBJ2-5,-,TGTGCCAGCAATTCCCTCTTTGGTAGCGGGAGTTTGGAGACCCAGTACTTC,CASNSLFGSGSLETQYF
-,13,TRBV6-5,TRBJ1-1,-,TGTGCCAGCAGTTCCGGACTGTACACTGAAGCTTTCTTT,CASSSGLYTEAFF
TRBD1,18,TRBV10-1,TRBJ2-2,few,TGCGCCAGCAGTGAGTCGAGAATCAACAGGGGGCGCACCGGGGAGCTGTTTTTT,CASSESRINRGRTGELFF
-,14,TRBV18,TRBJ2-7,-,TGTGCCAGCTCAAAGGACAGGGAGGGTAACGAGCAGTACTTC,CASSKDREGNEQYF
-,16,TRBV3-1/TRBV3-2,TRBJ1-4,-,TGTGCCAGCAGCCCTAGGACAGCAGCAACTAATGAAAAACTGTTTTTT,CASSPRTAATNEKLFF